This TCR beta chain stems from a study of PD-1 blockade in classical Hodgkin lymphoma. Study-level background: Once every 2 weeks, patients received intravenous nivolumab at 3 mg/kg. General study findings and limits: CD4+ TCR diversity, unlike CD8+, climbed significantly by C4D1. The study found complete responders had baseline diversity similar to newly diagnosed patients.

With no exception, relapse followed autologous stem cell transplantation in all patients, and brentuximab vedotin exposure varied. Germline V lookup: CDR1 SGHVS, CDR2 FQNEAQ. The CDR3 contains 14 residues. Germline trimming cut 10 bases from V and 5 bases from J; bases unmatched to any gene: 13. This clone was seen more than once but under ten times. Its antigen is undetermined. Repertoires were generated with immunoSEQ multiplex PCR, while TCRdb's copy carries only in-frame clones and drops some. The table lists over 3,500 clones, 66% of them singletons. The receptor's source is a human donor with classical Hodgkin lymphoma. The sample in question was peripheral blood mononuclear cells (PBMCs), obtained before the second cycle of nivolumab. The V gene is TRBV7-8, the J gene TRBJ1-1; 7 bases line up with TRBD1. The CDR3, as DNA: TGTGCCACCCGGGGGCAACAGGGGAGGACTGAAGCTTTCTTT. Its protein product is CATRGQQGRTEAFF.